This is a list of T cell receptor beta chains from one sample in a study of glioma-infiltrating T cells after dendritic cell vaccination. Sequencing used immunoSEQ multiplex PCR; TCRdb keeps in-frame clones, though not all of them. Seen here are 50,000 to 80,000 clones, roughly 80% observed once, and the top ten hold about 9%. The sample consisted of blood, taken before dendritic cell vaccination. All receptors derive from a human donor with glioblastoma. The CDR3 runs from the conserved cysteine through the conserved F or W.

TRBV4-1	TRBJ2-3	CASSQDLRGGGGTDTQYF
TRBV10-3	TRBJ2-3	CAISAQLGVQYF
TRBV5-1	TRBJ2-3	CASSSIPPGTSGDDTQYF
TRBV6-6	TRBJ2-2	CASSSGQITGELFF
TRBV15	TRBJ1-6	CATRRENSPLHF
TRBV6-5	-	CASSGGPPAREQYF
TRBV18	TRBJ2-2	CASSPALAGRANTGELFF
TRBV21-1	TRBJ2-4	CASSRWCVEGIQYF
TRBV5-1	TRBJ2-2	CASSLAPDRGRGLAGELFF
TRBV5-1	TRBJ2-7	CASSLVAGGSYEQYF
TRBV5-1	TRBJ2-7	CASSLVWDTSSYEQYF
TRBV5-1	TRBJ2-7	CASSLSLAGGFYEQYF
TRBV10-3	TRBJ1-1	CAISEVGTGDTEAFF
TRBV6-1	TRBJ2-5	CASTLGTQYF
TRBV5-4	TRBJ2-3	CASSSLAGGRTDTQYF
TRBV18	TRBJ2-1	CASSPEGIYNEQFF
TRBV27	TRBJ2-7	CASSFGTGGSYEQYF
TRBV29-1	TRBJ2-3	CSVEGPAGGTDTQYF
TRBV5-1	TRBJ2-1	CASSLTQQGNEQFF
TRBV4-1	TRBJ2-3	CASSQEVGGRTDTQYF
TRBV6-6	TRBJ1-3	CAISSREAGNTIYF
TRBV5-4	TRBJ1-2	CASSPEGTGEYGYTF
TRBV29-1	TRBJ1-5	CSVGSGNQPQHF
TRBV5-1	TRBJ1-1	CASGQETNTEAFF
TRBV7-2	TRBJ2-1	CASSRGLSYNEQFF
TRBV7-9	TRBJ2-1	CASSLAGGLAGSPLGEQFF
TRBV7-6	TRBJ2-5	CASSVGLAGGETQYF
TRBV7-7	TRBJ2-5	CASSLGAGGTETQYF
TRBV7-2	TRBJ2-7	CASSLNRVPNEQYF
TRBV7-6	TRBJ2-1	CASSLGTSGGNEQFF
TRBV10-2	TRBJ2-1	CASSRASGGHSYNEQFF
TRBV7-9	TRBJ2-5	CASSSRGPETQYF
TRBV5-4	TRBJ2-3	CASRLNGDPQYF